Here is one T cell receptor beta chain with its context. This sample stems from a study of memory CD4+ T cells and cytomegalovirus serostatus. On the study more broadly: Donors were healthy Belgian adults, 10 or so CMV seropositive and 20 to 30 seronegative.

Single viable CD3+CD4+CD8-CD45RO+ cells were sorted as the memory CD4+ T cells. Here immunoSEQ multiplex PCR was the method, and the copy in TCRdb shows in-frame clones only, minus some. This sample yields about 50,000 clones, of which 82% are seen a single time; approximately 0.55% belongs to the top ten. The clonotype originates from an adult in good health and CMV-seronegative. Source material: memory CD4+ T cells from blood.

CDR3 protein: CASSPEQGNSNQPQHF. CDR3 in DNA: TGTGCCAGCTCCCCAGAACAGGGAAATAGCAATCAGCCCCAGCATTTT. The V and J genes are TRBV18 and TRBJ1-5, with D maybe TRBD1 (6 bases). V gave up 6 bases and J gave up 0 bases, with 15 bases separating them. The germline V gene encodes CDR1 KGHSH and CDR2 LQKENI. The CDR3 totals 16 residues.